The clone carrying this T cell receptor (beta chain) was found many times. Per the authors' pipeline: Reference gene primer amplification gave estimated nucleated cell counts. The repertoire was sequenced with immunoSEQ multiplex PCR; TCRdb's copy has only in-frame clones and lacks some. V, J and clone size are those of that table, while D and trimming were read from the DNA. The data show roughly 250,000 clones, around 82% seen once. The sample is drawn from a study of blood T cell repertoires in COVID-19. Overall study: Nucleic acid was either cDNA or gDNA, and it came from T cells, B-cell-depleted T cells, or PBMCs.

V was clipped by 0 bases and J by 6 bases, with 11 bases between them. This CDR3 has 14 amino acids. Germline V gene sequence: CDR1 SGHAT, CDR2 FQNNGV. The V and J genes are TRBV11-2 and TRBJ1-2; possibly TRBD1 for D (5 bases). The source of this sequence is a woman of 80 years or more with active or convalescent COVID-19. The sequencing sample was made of peripheral blood. CDR3 loop: CASSLEPQGNGYTF. CDR3 in DNA: TGTGCCAGCAGCTTAGAGCCCCAGGGAAATGGCTACACCTTC.